This entry lists 17 T cell receptor delta chains sequenced from one sample in a study of gamma-delta chains in newborns, infants, children (dated by TCRdb to about 2019). The run used an Illumina MiSeq. The public reads were reprocessed by TCRdb using CATT, and rows of matching DNA were later combined. The sample table shows thousands of delta-chain clones, and around 0.99% are seen once. The ten largest account for roughly 25% of the sample. The sequenced material came from blood. The source is a child who was a newborn, infant or young child, either healthy, febrile or measles-vaccinated (not recorded which).

Concerning this clone itself: TCRdb's entry gives the protein of a much larger clone, which mismatches this DNA's translation at residue 12, likely from a read error; the protein reported here is translated from the DNA. The rearrangement uses TRDV2 and TRDJ2, with 9 bases that match TRDD3. Germline V CDR1 and CDR2: GEAIGNYY, EKD. CDR3 size: 16 residues. The DNA of the CDR3 is TGTGCCTGTGACAAACTGGGGGAAGAATTGACAACACAACTCTTCTTT. Protein: CACDKLGEELTTQLFF.

This clone was counted only a few times. This DNA translates differently at residue 4 from the TCRdb protein, which is that of a much larger clone; a read error is likely, and the protein shown is the DNA's own translation. The chain carries TRDV2 and TRDJ3, with TRDD3 matching 7 bases. The CDR3 runs to 18 residues. Looked up from germline, CDR1 is GEAIGNYY and CDR2 is EKD. The CDR3 spells CACGTVLGSSWDTRQMFF. The CDR3 DNA sequence: TGTGCCTGTGGCACCGTACTGGGGAGCTCCTGGGACACCCGACAGATGTTTTTC.

This clone was recorded a few times. The chain links TRDV2 to TRDJ1; TRDD3 agrees at 7 bases. In germline, CDR1 is GEAIGNYY, CDR2 EKD. The CDR3 has 17 residues. With 9 bases clipped from V and 0 bases from J, the junction kept 18 bases outside the gene matches. CDR3 in DNA: TGTGCCGGTGTCGGGGTTGGGGGACCCCTCTACACCGATAAACTCATCTTT. Translation gives CAGVGVGGPLYTDKLIF.

A word on this clone: TCRdb records a much larger clone's protein for this DNA, with a difference at residue 11 that likely arises from a read error; the protein given is the translation of the DNA. The chain has TRDV2 and TRDJ3, with TRDD3 matching 9 bases. There are 17 residues in the CDR3. Germline CDR1 reads GEAIGNYY; CDR2 reads EKD. In nucleotides, the CDR3 is TGTGCCTGTGACTGGGGGATAAGCTCCTGGTACACCCGACAGATGTTTTTC. Translating it yields CACDWGISSWYTRQMFF.

Note on this clone: A far larger clone is only one base removed, so a read error is likely. The identical CDR3 is also encoded by other nucleotide sequences in the sample. The chain employs TRDV2 and TRDJ3, with 8 bases that match TRDD3. With V trimmed by 0 bases and J by 2 bases, 5 bases remained unmatched. This CDR3 is built from 18 residues. In germline, CDR1 is GEAIGNYY, CDR2 EKD. In DNA, the CDR3 is TGTGCCTGTGACACCGTTACTGGGGGGGCCTGGGACACCCGACAGATGTTTTTC. As protein: CACDTVTGGAWDTRQMFF.

This clone is medium-sized in the sample. A far larger clone is one base from this, pointing to a likely read error. V and J are TRDV2 and TRDJ2; 9 bases align to TRDD3. This CDR3 region has 15 residues. Germline CDR1 is GEAIGNYY and CDR2 is EKD. The ends lost 3 bases at V and 1 base at J; junction bases unmatched: 2. CDR3 loop: CACDVLGDLTAQLFF. The CDR3 region has the DNA TGTGCCTGTGACGTACTGGGGGATTTGACAGCACAACTCTTCTTT.

This clone was found a few times. The protein given by TCRdb reflects a much larger clone and differs at residue 4 from this DNA's translation, likely from a read error; the protein shown is the DNA's translation. This chain links TRDV2 with TRDJ3; TRDD3 matches 7 bases. Germline CDR1 reads GEAIGNYY; CDR2 reads EKD. The CDR3 spans 18 residues. CDR3 residues: CACGTWGSSSWDTRQMFF. CDR3 bases: TGTGCCTGTGGCACCTGGGGGTCGAGCTCCTGGGACACCCGACAGATGTTTTTC.

This clone was detected a few times. The amino acid sequence in TCRdb belongs to a much larger clone and departs from this DNA's translation at residue 13, likely a sequencing read error; the sequence shown is translated from the DNA. The gene calls are TRDV2 and TRDJ3, with 9 positions matching TRDD3. Per germline, CDR1 GEAIGNYY and CDR2 EKD. This CDR3 has 18 residues. The CDR3 sequence: CACDNLGDSSWDIRQMFF. The CDR3 nucleotides are TGTGCCTGTGACAACTTGGGGGATAGCTCCTGGGACATCCGACAGATGTTTTTC.

Many counts were recorded for this clone. A far larger clone is only one base removed, so a read error is likely. The genes are TRDV2 and TRDJ3; TRDD3 matches at 8 bases. Germline CDR1 GEAIGNYY, CDR2 EKD. CDR3 size: 18 residues. The CDR3 region has the DNA TGTGCCTGTGACATACTGGGGGGTCGCTCCTGGGACGCCCGACAGATGTTTTTC. Its translation is CACDILGGRSWDARQMFF.

For this clone: The protein that TCRdb holds for this DNA derives from a much larger clone and differs from the translated DNA at residue 12, which likely indicates a read error; the protein shown here is translated from the DNA. The chain employs TRDV2 and TRDJ3; 12 positions agree with TRDD3. The germline V gene encodes CDR1 GEAIGNYY and CDR2 EKD. The CDR3 sequence is 20 residues long. Trimming took 0 bases from V and 3 from J; bases not matched to a gene: 8. The CDR3: CACDTYWGIPRYWDTRQMFF. DNA for the CDR3: TGTGCCTGTGACACCTACTGGGGGATACCACGCTACTGGGACACCCGACAGATGTTTTTC.

As for this clone: A read error likely explains this, since a far larger clone differs by one base. In the same sample, other DNA sequences code for this CDR3. The chain combines TRDV2 with TRDJ3; 12 bases map to TRDD3. The germline V gene encodes CDR1 GEAIGNYY and CDR2 EKD. The CDR3 is 20 amino acids. Here the CDR3 DNA reads TGCGCCTGTGACACCGTTGCTGGGGGATACGGGAAATGGGACACCCGACAGATGTTTTTC. It is translated as CACDTVAGGYGKWDTRQMFF.

This clone was seen more than once but under ten times. This DNA's translation and the protein TCRdb lists, from a much larger clone, do not match at residue 4, likely due to a read error; the protein shown is translated from the DNA. V gene TRDV2 combines with J gene TRDJ3; 8 nucleotides line up with TRDD3. The CDR3 totals 18 residues. Trimming took 5 bases from V and 0 from J; bases not matched to a gene: 8. Germline-derived CDR1 and CDR2 are GEAIGNYY and EKD. The CDR3 coding sequence is TGTGCCTGTGTCATACTGGGGGGTCGCTCCTGGGACACCCGACAGATGTTTTTC. It translates to CACVILGGRSWDTRQMFF.

A remark on this clone: TCRdb's listed protein matches a much larger clone and diverges from this DNA's translation at residue 14, likely through a read error; the protein shown comes from the DNA. The V and J genes are TRDV2 and TRDJ1, with 11 bases identical to TRDD3. Per germline, CDR1 GEAIGNYY and CDR2 EKD. The CDR3 extends over 15 amino acids. The CDR3 sequence is CACDGLGDNTDKLTF. DNA for the CDR3: TGTGCCTGTGATGGACTGGGGGATAACACCGATAAACTCACCTTT.

This clone has only a few counts. A far larger clone is just one base off, so this is likely a read error. The same CDR3 is also encoded by other DNA sequences in this sample. The chain uses TRDV2 and TRDJ3; 10 positions agree with TRDD3. The CDR3 runs to 24 residues. Looked up from germline, CDR1 is GEAIGNYY and CDR2 is EKD. CDR3 nucleotides: TGTGCCTGTGACACCGGACGTAGTTCCTACTGGGGGATGTACAGCTCCTGGGACACCCGACAGATGTTCTTC. It specifies CACDTGRSSYWGMYSSWDTRQMFF.

In this sample, this clone turned up a few times. One base separates it from a far larger clone, so it is likely a read error. This same CDR3 is encoded by further DNA sequences in the sample. The chain is built from TRDV1 and TRDJ1, with a tentative D call TRDD2 (8 bases). V was clipped by 0 bases and J by 0 bases, with 32 bases between them. CDR1 and CDR2 from the germline V gene are TSWWSYY and QGS. CDR3 length: 23 amino acids. The CDR3 nucleotides are TGTGCTCTTGGGGAACTAGTTCCTGGCCTTCCTAAGAGGCTGGGGGCGTACACCGATAAACTCATCTTT. Amino acid sequence: CALGELVPGLPKRLGAYTDKLIF.

Relative to its sample, this clone is medium-sized. This likely stems from a read error, as it lies one base from a far larger clone. The V gene is TRDV2, the J gene TRDJ3, with 11 bases lining up with TRDD3. There are 18 residues in the CDR3. Germline loops: CDR1 GEAIGNYY, CDR2 EKD. Trimming cost V 3 bases and J 2 bases; bases outside gene matches: 5. CDR3 protein: CACDAVLGDTWDTRQMFF. The CDR3 bases are TGTGCCTGTGACGCCGTACTGGGGGATACCTGGGACACCCGACAGATGTTTTTC.

The table lists this clone with a few counts. TCRdb lists the protein of a much larger clone for this DNA, which differs at residue 15, so this is likely a read error; the protein given here is translated from the DNA itself. The chain carries TRDV2 and TRDJ3, with 8 bases fitting TRDD3. Germline V lookup: CDR1 GEAIGNYY, CDR2 EKD. This CDR3 is 18 amino acids long. CDR3 loop: CACDTVTGGAWDTRRMFF. The CDR3 region has the DNA TGTGCCTGTGACACCGTCACTGGGGGGGCCTGGGACACCCGACGGATGTTTTTC.